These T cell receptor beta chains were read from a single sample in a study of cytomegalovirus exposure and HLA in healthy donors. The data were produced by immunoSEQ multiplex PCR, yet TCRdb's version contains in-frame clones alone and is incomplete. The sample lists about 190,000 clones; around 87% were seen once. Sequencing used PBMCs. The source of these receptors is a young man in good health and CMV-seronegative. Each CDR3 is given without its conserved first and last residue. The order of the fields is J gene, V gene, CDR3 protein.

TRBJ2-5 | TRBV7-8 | ASSLQDLQETQY
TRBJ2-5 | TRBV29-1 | SVVGQDQETQY
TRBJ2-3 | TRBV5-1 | ASSWGGASTDTQY
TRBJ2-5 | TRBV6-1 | ASGDSKPETQY
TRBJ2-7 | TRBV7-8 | ASRGPGQGARYEQY
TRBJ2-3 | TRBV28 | ASSLTAEGATDTQY
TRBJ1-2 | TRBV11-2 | ASSLLTGGSGYT
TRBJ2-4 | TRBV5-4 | ASSLDGTRNIQY
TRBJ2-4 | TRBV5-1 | ASSLAGLGRAKNSQY
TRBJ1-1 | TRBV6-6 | ASLSVGRYTEAF